In its sample, the clone carrying this TCR beta chain was seen many times. What it binds is not known. On each TCR cDNA molecule, a unique molecular identifier was present. TCRdb reanalysed the 5' RACE reads using MiXCR and keeps one entry per CDR3 protein. The data contain about 100,000 distinct CDR3 sequences, about 4.6% of them singletons. This entry is derived from a study of spatial heterogeneity in lung cancer. Study in general: The average appearance count of each unique TCR and UMI combination in raw reads was more than nine.

Whole-study results and caveats: Mutation tallies in tumors tracked expanded intratumoral alpha and beta TCR counts.

Sample time point: sample taken at primary tumor resection. The CDR3 runs to 14 residues. Germline lookup yields CDR1 DFQATT and CDR2 SNEGSKA (reference sequence). The J segment lost 3 bases and the V segment lost 3 bases, leaving 8 bases of the junction unmatched. V gene TRBV20-1 combines with J gene TRBJ2-7; 7 positions agree with TRBD2. The specimen was lung tumor tissue, collected at surgery. The sequence was collected from a male donor with early-stage non-small cell lung cancer. CDR3 residues: CSARLGGRFYEQYF. The CDR3 nucleotides read TGCAGTGCTAGGCTCGGCGGGAGATTCTACGAGCAGTACTTC.